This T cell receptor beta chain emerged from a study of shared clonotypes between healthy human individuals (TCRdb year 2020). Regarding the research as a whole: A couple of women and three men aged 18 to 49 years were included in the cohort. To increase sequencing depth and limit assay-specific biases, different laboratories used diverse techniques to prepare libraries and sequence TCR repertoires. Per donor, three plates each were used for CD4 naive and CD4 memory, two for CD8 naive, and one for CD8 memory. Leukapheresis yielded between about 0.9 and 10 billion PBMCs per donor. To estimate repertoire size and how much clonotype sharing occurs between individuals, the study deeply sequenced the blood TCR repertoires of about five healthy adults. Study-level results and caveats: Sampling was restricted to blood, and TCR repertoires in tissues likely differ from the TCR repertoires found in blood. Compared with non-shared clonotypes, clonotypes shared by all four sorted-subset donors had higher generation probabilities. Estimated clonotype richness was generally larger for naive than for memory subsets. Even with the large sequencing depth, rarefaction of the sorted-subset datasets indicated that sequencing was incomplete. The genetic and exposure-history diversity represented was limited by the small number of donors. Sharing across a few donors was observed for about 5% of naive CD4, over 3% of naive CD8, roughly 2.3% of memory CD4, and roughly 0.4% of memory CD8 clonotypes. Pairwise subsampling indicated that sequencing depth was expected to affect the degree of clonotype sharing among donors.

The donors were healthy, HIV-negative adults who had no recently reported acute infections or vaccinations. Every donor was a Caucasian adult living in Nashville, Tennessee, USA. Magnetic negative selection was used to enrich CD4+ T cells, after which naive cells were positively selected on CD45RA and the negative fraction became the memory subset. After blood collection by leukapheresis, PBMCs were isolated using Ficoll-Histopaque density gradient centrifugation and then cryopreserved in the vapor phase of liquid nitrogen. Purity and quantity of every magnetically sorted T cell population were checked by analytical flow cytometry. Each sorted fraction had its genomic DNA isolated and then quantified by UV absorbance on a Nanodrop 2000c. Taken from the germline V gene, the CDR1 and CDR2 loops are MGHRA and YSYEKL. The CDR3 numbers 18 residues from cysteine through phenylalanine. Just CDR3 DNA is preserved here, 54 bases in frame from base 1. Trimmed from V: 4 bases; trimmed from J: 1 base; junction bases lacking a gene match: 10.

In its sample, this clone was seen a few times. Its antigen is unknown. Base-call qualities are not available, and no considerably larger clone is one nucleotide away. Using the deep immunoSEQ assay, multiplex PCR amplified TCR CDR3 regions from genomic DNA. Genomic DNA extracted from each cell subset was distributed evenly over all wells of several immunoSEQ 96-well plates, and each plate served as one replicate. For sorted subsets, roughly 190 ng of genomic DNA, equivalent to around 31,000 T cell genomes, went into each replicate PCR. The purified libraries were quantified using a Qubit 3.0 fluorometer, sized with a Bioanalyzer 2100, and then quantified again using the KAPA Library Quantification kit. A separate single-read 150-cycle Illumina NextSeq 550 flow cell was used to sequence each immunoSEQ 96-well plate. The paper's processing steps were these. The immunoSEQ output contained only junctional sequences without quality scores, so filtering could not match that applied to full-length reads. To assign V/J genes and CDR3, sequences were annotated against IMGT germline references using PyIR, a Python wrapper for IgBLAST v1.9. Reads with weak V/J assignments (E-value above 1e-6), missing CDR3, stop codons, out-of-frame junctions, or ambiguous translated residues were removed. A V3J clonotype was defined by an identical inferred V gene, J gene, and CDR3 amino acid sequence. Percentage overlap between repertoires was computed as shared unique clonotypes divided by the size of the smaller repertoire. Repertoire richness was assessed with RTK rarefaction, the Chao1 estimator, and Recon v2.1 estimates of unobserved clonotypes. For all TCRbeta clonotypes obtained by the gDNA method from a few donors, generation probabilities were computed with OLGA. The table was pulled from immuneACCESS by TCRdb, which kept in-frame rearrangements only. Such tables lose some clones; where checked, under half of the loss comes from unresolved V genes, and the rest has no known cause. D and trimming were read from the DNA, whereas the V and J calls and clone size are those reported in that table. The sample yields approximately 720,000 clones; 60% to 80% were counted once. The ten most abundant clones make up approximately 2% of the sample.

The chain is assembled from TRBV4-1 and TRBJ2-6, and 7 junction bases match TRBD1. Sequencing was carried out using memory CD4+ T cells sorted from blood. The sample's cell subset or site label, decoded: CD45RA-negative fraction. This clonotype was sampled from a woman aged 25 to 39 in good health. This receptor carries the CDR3 CASSRVRTGLSGANVLTF. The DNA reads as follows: TGCGCCAGCAGCCGAGTGAGGACAGGCCTTTCTGGGGCCAACGTCCTGACTTTC.